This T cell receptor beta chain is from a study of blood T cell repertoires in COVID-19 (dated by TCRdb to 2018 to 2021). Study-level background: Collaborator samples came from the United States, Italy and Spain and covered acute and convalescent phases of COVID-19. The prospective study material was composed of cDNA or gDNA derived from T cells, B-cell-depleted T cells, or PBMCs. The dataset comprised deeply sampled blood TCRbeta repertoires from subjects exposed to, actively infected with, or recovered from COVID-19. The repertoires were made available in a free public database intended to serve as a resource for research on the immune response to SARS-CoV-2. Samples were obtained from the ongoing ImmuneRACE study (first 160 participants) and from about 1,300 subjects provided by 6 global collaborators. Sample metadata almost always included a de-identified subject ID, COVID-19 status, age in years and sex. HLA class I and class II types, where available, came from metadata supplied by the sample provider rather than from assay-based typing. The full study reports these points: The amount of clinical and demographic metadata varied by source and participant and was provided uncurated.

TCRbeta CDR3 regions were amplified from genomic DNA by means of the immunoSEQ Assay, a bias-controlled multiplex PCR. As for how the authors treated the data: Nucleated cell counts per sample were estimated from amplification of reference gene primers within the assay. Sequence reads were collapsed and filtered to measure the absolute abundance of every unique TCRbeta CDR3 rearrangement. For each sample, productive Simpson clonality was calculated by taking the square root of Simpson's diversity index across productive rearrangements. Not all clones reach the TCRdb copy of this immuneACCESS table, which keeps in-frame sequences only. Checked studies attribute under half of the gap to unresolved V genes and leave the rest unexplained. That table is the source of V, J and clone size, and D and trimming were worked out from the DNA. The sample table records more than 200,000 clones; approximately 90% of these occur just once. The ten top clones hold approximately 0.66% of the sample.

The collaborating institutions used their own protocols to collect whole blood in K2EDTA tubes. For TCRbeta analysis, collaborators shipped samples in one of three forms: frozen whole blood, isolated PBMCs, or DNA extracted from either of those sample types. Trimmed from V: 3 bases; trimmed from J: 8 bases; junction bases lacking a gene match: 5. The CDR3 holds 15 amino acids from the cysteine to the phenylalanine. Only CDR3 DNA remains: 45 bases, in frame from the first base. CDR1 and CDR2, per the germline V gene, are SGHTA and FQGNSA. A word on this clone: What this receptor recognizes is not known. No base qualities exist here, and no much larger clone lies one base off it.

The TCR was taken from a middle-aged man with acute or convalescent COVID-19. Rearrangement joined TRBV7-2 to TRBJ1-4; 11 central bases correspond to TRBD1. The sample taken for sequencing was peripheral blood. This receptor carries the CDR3 CASSFVGQGEEKLFF. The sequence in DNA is TGTGCCAGCAGCTTTGTGGGACAGGGGGAAGAAAAACTGTTTTTT.